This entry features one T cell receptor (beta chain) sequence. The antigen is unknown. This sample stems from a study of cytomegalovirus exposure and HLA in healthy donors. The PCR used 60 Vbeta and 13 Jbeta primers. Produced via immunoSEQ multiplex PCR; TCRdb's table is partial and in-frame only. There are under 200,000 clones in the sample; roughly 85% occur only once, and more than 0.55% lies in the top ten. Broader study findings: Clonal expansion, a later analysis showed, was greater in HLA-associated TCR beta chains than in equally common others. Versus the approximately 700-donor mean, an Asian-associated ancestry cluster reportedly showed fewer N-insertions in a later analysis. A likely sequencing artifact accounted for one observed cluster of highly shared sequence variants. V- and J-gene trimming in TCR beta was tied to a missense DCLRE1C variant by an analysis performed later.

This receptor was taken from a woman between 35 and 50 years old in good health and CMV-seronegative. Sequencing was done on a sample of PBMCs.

CDR3 coding DNA: TGTGCCAGCAGTAAAGGACTAGCGGGCACAGATACGCAGTATTTT. It is translated as CASSKGLAGTDTQYF. J is TRBJ2-3 and V is TRBV6-4, with 10 bases aligning to TRBD2. V dropped 5 bases and J dropped 1; count of bases not matched to a gene: 3. CDR3 length: 15 residues. The germline V gene has CDR1 MRHNA and CDR2 SNTAGT.